This TCR beta chain came from a study of T cell changes during pregnancy in multiple sclerosis (dated by TCRdb to about 2019). With respect to the entire study: The study looked at changes in the T cell repertoire across pregnancy in women with multiple sclerosis.

V is shortened by 1 base, J by 3 bases, and the region joining them spans 10 bases. The germline V gene encodes CDR1 LNHDA and CDR2 SQIVND (reference sequence). The CDR3 starts with the cysteine, ends with the phenylalanine, and has 14 residues. Of the read, only the CDR3 DNA is kept; its 42 bases are in frame from base 1. Remarks on this clone: It has no known antigen specificity. There are no base qualities to consult, and no much larger clone falls within one base.

The method behind the library was the immunoSEQ multiplex PCR assay. As stored in TCRdb, this immuneACCESS dataset retains in-frame rearrangements with V and J assigned. A fraction of the clones does not appear; measured against another copy, unresolved V genes explain less than half of the discrepancy, and the remainder lacks a known reason. The sample includes roughly 57,000 clones, with about 88% observed a single time. The biggest ten clones account for under 3.5% of the sample. Sequenced here: CD8+ T cells from peripheral blood mononuclear cells, sampled before pregnancy. This clonotype originated in a female donor with multiple sclerosis, enrolled in a pregnancy study. The chain is encoded by TRBV19 joined to TRBJ2-7; the D gene is perhaps TRBD2, on 6 matching bases. The bases read TGTGCCAGTAGTATAGGGGGCGGGAACTACGAGCAGTACTTC. Translated, it reads CASSIGGGNYEQYF.